These T cell receptor beta chains were read from a single sample in a study of breast tumors, draining lymph nodes, adjacent tissues. Using its own MiXCR run on the multiplex PCR reads, TCRdb lists one record per CDR3 protein. In the table there are 130,000 or so distinct CDR3 sequences, approximately 32% of which are singletons. Sequences were obtained from axillary lymph node tissue. These receptors came from a female donor with breast cancer. Some clones in this sample may be carry-over from other donors' samples. CDR3s include the opening cysteine and the closing phenylalanine or tryptophan. A clone size is listed for some rows: how often the clone was seen (once, few, many), or a class if it is expanded.

CDR3aa	j_gene	v_gene	abundance
CSARLQFGTGDQPQYF	TRBJ2-5	TRBV20-1	NA
CASSSWTAETFF	TRBJ2-1	TRBV5-5	many
CASSHLGLGSEQYF	TRBJ2-7	TRBV3-1	NA
CASSSSLGTGGLGLFF	TRBJ1-4	TRBV7-8	many
CSATSGVSYNEQFF	TRBJ2-1	TRBV20-1	NA
CAWESYEQYF	TRBJ2-7	TRBV30	many
CASSFNRDRGADTQYF	TRBJ2-3	TRBV7-9	many
CSASGALDGYTF	TRBJ1-2	TRBV20-1	NA
CASSFSHGQVGSSPLHF	TRBJ1-6	TRBV28	many
CASSLRDRGLSGELFF	TRBJ2-2	TRBV7-8	NA
CASSPPPHTDTQYF	TRBJ2-3	TRBV7-9	many
CSARENTDTQYF	TRBJ2-3	TRBV20-1	many
CASSHFGQGQDEQYF	TRBJ2-7	TRBV6-6	many
CASSIVGNNEHTGELFF	TRBJ2-2	TRBV19	NA
CASSSQGGNQPQHF	TRBJ1-5	TRBV27	NA
CASSHSQDSGDRDTQYF	TRBJ2-3	TRBV6-2/TRBV6-3	NA
CASSRATNEKLFF	TRBJ1-4	TRBV30	few
CASSPIITTRTQETQYF	TRBJ2-5	TRBV18	NA
CASSLGLGQGSNLFF	TRBJ1-4	TRBV12-3/TRBV12-4	NA
CASSQDSGASSYEQYF	TRBJ2-7	TRBV3-1	many
CASSIYLCSVRIGDSPLHF	TRBJ1-6	TRBV2	NA
CASSQSAGATRNEQFF	TRBJ2-1	TRBV4-3	many
CASSPTGGKGPASPLHF	TRBJ1-6	TRBV4-2	many
CASKRQGLYSPLHF	TRBJ1-6	TRBV6-1	many
CASSRGGMDSGYTF	TRBJ1-2	TRBV19	many
CSAYRESSYNSPLHF	TRBJ1-6	TRBV20-1	many